The T cell receptor beta chain described here comes from a study of Graves' ophthalmopathy and Graves' hyperthyroidism. Across the study: Peripheral blood was obtained at first diagnosis, ahead of any treatment. Overall study results and limits: A 13-signature model separated ophthalmopathy from stable hyperthyroidism, almost 90% sensitivity, around 78% specificity.

Other autoimmune disease, uncontrolled infection, pregnancy and lactation led to exclusion. The germline V gene has CDR1 SQVTM and CDR2 ANQGSEA. The CDR3 length is 13 residues. Concerning this clonotype itself: Antigen specificity is unknown. Mismatch with germline at one junction end may stem from a read error.

Amplification from RNA transcripts yielded the TCR beta CDR3 regions. Scientists carried out first-round RT-PCR using HTBI primers and then a second-round multiplex PCR. TCRdb re-analysed the multiplex PCR reads in MiXCR, keeping a single row per CDR3 protein. The data show about 240,000 distinct CDR3 sequences, approximately 42% seen once. This receptor was identified in an adult man with Graves' ophthalmopathy. The chain links TRBV29-1 to TRBJ2-2; tentative D call: TRBD1 (6 bases). The material sequenced was peripheral blood. This chain's CDR3 is CSVSGVKTGELSF. In nucleotides, the CDR3 is TGCAGCGTTTCAGGGGTAAAGACCGGGGAGCTGTCTTTT.